The 26 T cell receptor beta chains given below trace back to one sample, sequenced in a study of lymphopenia after photon versus proton radiotherapy. Using immunoSEQ multiplex PCR, the repertoire was profiled, and TCRdb retains in-frame clones only, with some absent. The table includes more than 15,000 clones, just over 85% detected once. Source: peripheral blood, taken from a patient treated with proton-based radiotherapy. The receptors originated from a man in his 70s with pancreatic cancer.

This clone has only one observation. The V call is TRBV2, the J call TRBJ2-3, with D maybe TRBD2 (6 bases). Deletions cut 5 bases from V and 1 base from J, with 13 bases between. This CDR3 has 15 amino acids. Germline CDR1 and CDR2: SNHLY and FYNNEI. CDR3 residues: CASSMSREGTDTQYF. The CDR3 DNA reads TGTGCCAGCAGTATGAGCAGGGAGGGCACAGATACGCAGTATTTT.

The chain has TRBV11-3 and TRBJ1-4, with D possibly being TRBD1 (6 bases). CDR1 and CDR2 from the germline V gene are SGHNT and YENEEA. The V and J ends lost 3 bases and 5 bases respectively, with 10 bases between them. This CDR3 region has 14 residues. CDR3 protein: CASSFGGQNEKLFF. In DNA, the CDR3 is TGTGCCAGCAGCTTCGGGGGGCAGAATGAAAAACTGTTTTTT.

The sample holds one count of this clone. The chain joins TRBV12-5 to TRBJ1-2; 8 bases are a match to TRBD1. The CDR3 spans 15 residues. The V gene end was trimmed by 5 bases and the J gene end by 7 bases; junction bases not matched to a gene: 12. Germline V gene data show CDR1 as LGHNT and CDR2 as FRNRAP. DNA for the CDR3: TGTGCTAGTGGTCCTAGCCGACAGGGGCGGATTGGCTACACCTTC. This translates into CASGPSRQGRIGYTF.

The rearrangement joins TRBV4-2 to TRBJ2-7; 11 nucleotides line up with TRBD1. CDR3 length equals 16 residues. V trimming: 2 bases; J trimming: 2 bases; junction bases outside the gene matches: 5. Germline V gene lookup returns CDR1 LGHNA and CDR2 YNFKEQ. CDR3 amino acids: CASSQTPGQGAYEQYF. CDR3 DNA: TGTGCCAGCAGCCAAACTCCGGGACAGGGGGCCTACGAGCAGTACTTC.

This clone is a singleton in its sample. This chain connects TRBV29-1 to TRBJ2-1; 13 bases fit TRBD2. The V segment lost 7 bases and the J segment 9 bases; nucleotides outside the gene matches: 12. CDR3 length: 15 amino acids. Germline V gives CDR1 SQVTM, CDR2 ANQGSEA. CDR3 sequence reads: CSAKKTSGRAGEQFF. CDR3 nucleotides: TGCAGCGCAAAAAAAACTAGCGGGAGGGCTGGTGAGCAGTTCTTC.

The rearrangement joins TRBV7-3 to TRBJ2-3; perhaps TRBD1 as D (7 bases). Trimming removed 3 bases from V and 0 bases from J, with 10 bases in between. CDR1 and CDR2 (germline): SGHTA, FQGTGA. CDR3 length: 15 amino acids. The CDR3 is CASSLTGTSTDTQYF. CDR3 DNA sequence: TGTGCCAGCAGCTTGACAGGGACTAGCACAGATACGCAGTATTTT.

This clone has a single count. This chain links TRBV30 with TRBJ2-5; D uncertain. The CDR3 sequence is 11 residues long. Trimming pared 1 base from V and 6 bases from J, leaving 6 bases between. Germline V lookup: CDR1 GTSNPN, CDR2 SVGIG (reference sequence). The CDR3 loop is CAWSAPKTQYF. The CDR3 nucleotides read TGTGCCTGGAGTGCACCGAAGACCCAGTACTTC.

The rearrangement uses TRBV7-2 and TRBJ2-5; perhaps D is TRBD1 or TRBD2 (5 bases each). CDR3 length: 15 residues. Per germline, CDR1 SGHTA and CDR2 FQGNSA. The V end was cut by 0 bases, the J end by 0 bases, with 8 bases between. The CDR3 is CASSLAGVDQETQYF. The DNA for the CDR3 is TGTGCCAGCAGCTTAGCGGGGGTCGACCAAGAGACCCAGTACTTC.

The chain joins TRBV6-6 to TRBJ1-4; D not certain. CDR3 length equals 13 residues. Germline V lookup: CDR1 MNHNY, CDR2 SVGAGI (reference sequence). The ends were cut back, 8 bases at V and 10 bases at J, with 17 bases in the middle. DNA for the CDR3: TGTGCCAGCGAAATCCGGGCCGAAGGAAAACTGTTTTTT. Translated, it gives CASEIRAEGKLFF.

This clone appeared a single time. This rearrangement joins TRBV30 to TRBJ1-4; D remains unclear. Germline-derived CDR1 and CDR2 are GTSNPN and SVGIG (reference sequence). V shed 0 bases and J shed 8 bases, with 7 bases lying between them. The length of the CDR3 is 12 residues. The CDR3 here is CAWSVLGEKLFF. CDR3 in DNA: TGTGCCTGGAGTGTACTAGGGGAAAAACTGTTTTTT.

This chain connects TRBV29-1 to TRBJ1-1; weak D call: TRBD1 (6 bases). V shed 4 bases and J shed 2 bases, with 11 bases lying between them. Germline assignment: CDR1 SQVTM and CDR2 ANQGSEA. This CDR3 spans 13 amino acids. The CDR3 here is CSVGDTANTEAFF. CDR3 nucleotide sequence: TGCAGCGTTGGGGACACCGCTAACACTGAAGCTTTCTTT.

This chain connects TRBV10-2 to TRBJ2-7; D is possibly TRBD1 (6 bases). Per germline, CDR1 WSHSY and CDR2 SAAADI. Deletions cut 0 bases from V and 3 bases from J, with 12 bases between. The CDR3 runs to 15 residues. The CDR3 nucleotides are TGCGCCAGCAGTGAGTCGAAAGGCAGGGGCTACGAGCAGTACTTC. Amino acids: CASSESKGRGYEQYF.

Here the CDR3 DNA reads TGTGCCTGGAGCGCCAAGAGTGGAGGTGAAGCTTTCTTT. It specifies CAWSAKSGGEAFF. The chain uses TRBV30 and TRBJ1-1; D is ambiguous. V was trimmed by 3 bases and J by 7 bases, leaving 15 bases between them. Germline V gives CDR1 GTSNPN, CDR2 SVGIG (reference sequence). The CDR3 sequence is 13 residues long.

V is TRBV29-1 and J is TRBJ1-1; no definite D call. The CDR3 extends over 12 amino acids. The V end was cut by 4 bases, the J end by 7 bases, with 13 bases between. Germline values: CDR1 SQVTM, CDR2 ANQGSEA. Here the CDR3 reads CSVGASYSEAFF. The CDR3 DNA reads TGCAGCGTTGGGGCTTCGTACAGTGAAGCTTTCTTT.

This rearrangement joins TRBV4-1 to TRBJ1-5; D not resolved. The CDR3 contains 15 residues. Germline CDR1 and CDR2: MGHRA and YSYEKL. Trimming stripped 3 bases from V and 3 bases from J, with 12 bases between. CDR3 amino acids: CASSHRFESNQPQHF. The DNA for the CDR3 is TGCGCCAGCAGCCACCGGTTTGAATCCAATCAGCCCCAGCATTTT.

The chain recombines TRBV7-8 with TRBJ1-1; no firm D call. The ends were cut back, 2 bases at V and 5 bases at J, with 12 bases in the middle. The CDR3 is 14 residues long. In germline, CDR1 is SGHVS, CDR2 FQNEAQ. CDR3 region: CASSLSIGETEAFF. The CDR3 region has the DNA TGTGCCAGCAGCTTAAGTATCGGAGAGACTGAAGCTTTCTTT.

The CDR3 sequence is CASSYGGQASYEQYF. The CDR3 DNA is TGTGCCAGCAGTTACGGCGGACAGGCATCCTACGAGCAGTACTTC. The chain is built from TRBV6-6 and TRBJ2-7; 7 bases fit TRBD1. After removal of 2 bases from V and 1 base from J, the junction contained 5 bases not matched to a gene. This CDR3 contains 15 residues. CDR1 is MNHNY and CDR2 is SVGAGI in the germline V gene (reference sequence).

This rearrangement joins TRBV30 to TRBJ1-1, with no clear D. The CDR3 contains 12 residues. CDR1 GTSNPN and CDR2 SVGIG come from the germline V gene (reference sequence). The V end lost 0 bases, the J end lost 10 bases, and 12 bases lay between the germline ends. CDR3 in amino acids: CAWSVTGAGAFF. The CDR3 coding sequence is TGTGCCTGGAGTGTAACGGGCGCCGGAGCTTTCTTT.

The rearrangement joins TRBV5-1 to TRBJ2-5; 11 bases align to TRBD2. Germline V gene lookup returns CDR1 SGHRS and CDR2 YFSETQ. V lost 0 bases to trimming and J lost 11 bases; unmatched junction nucleotides: 12. This CDR3 contains 16 residues. Here the CDR3 DNA reads TGCGCCAGCAGCTTGGCCCCCGGGACTAGCGGTGGGGAGCAGTACTTC. The encoded protein is CASSLAPGTSGGEQYF.

This clone was recorded a few times. This chain uses TRBV5-6 with TRBJ2-7; D gene unclear. Looked up from germline, CDR1 is SGHDT and CDR2 is YYEEEE. This CDR3 spans 16 amino acids. V shed 4 bases and J shed 0 bases, with 17 bases lying between them. CDR3 sequence reads: CASSRPGFSPSYEQYF. CDR3 nucleotides: TGTGCCAGCAGCAGGCCCGGATTTTCCCCCTCCTACGAGCAGTACTTC. Based on the CDR3 plus reference TRBV5-6 and TRBJ2-7, the full variable domain is DAGVTQSPTHLIKTRGQQVTLRCSPKSGHDTVSWYQQALGQGPQFIFQYYEEEERQRGNFPDRFSGHQFPNYSSELNVNALLLGDSALYLCASSRPGFSPSYEQYFGPGTRLTVT.

This clone has just one count. V and J are TRBV5-6 and TRBJ2-3; tentatively, D is TRBD1 or TRBD2 (5 bases each). Deletions cut 2 bases from V and 2 bases from J, with 12 bases between. This CDR3 has 15 residues. The V gene's germline CDR1 is SGHDT and CDR2 YYEEEE. CDR3 loop: CASSLFGAITDTQYF. CDR3 in DNA: TGTGCCAGCAGCTTATTCGGGGCAATCACAGATACGCAGTATTTT.

V usage is TRBV5-1 and J usage is TRBJ2-5, with D possibly TRBD1 on 6 matching bases. Trimming pared 1 base from V and 3 bases from J, leaving 10 bases between. This CDR3 spans 14 amino acids. Germline CDR1 reads SGHRS; CDR2 reads YFSETQ. The DNA for the CDR3 is TGCGCCAGCAGCTTGATCGAGGGGGAAGAGACCCAGTACTTC. It translates to CASSLIEGEETQYF.

The chain employs TRBV13 and TRBJ2-7, with 10 bases matching TRBD1. J was trimmed by 0 bases and V by 5 bases; bases with no gene match: 1. Germline V CDR1 and CDR2: PRHDT, FYEKMQ (reference sequence). This CDR3 has 14 residues. The CDR3 is CASSRDRGSYEQYF. The CDR3, as DNA: TGTGCCAGCAGCCGGGACAGGGGCTCCTACGAGCAGTACTTC.

V usage is TRBV18 and J usage is TRBJ2-7; D unresolved. The CDR3 has 13 amino acids. The V end lost 5 bases, the J end lost 5 bases, and 13 bases lay between the germline ends. Germline V gives CDR1 KGHSH, CDR2 LQKENI. The CDR3 loop is CASSSSMADEQYF. CDR3 nucleotides: TGTGCCAGCTCATCGAGTATGGCCGACGAGCAGTACTTC.

CDR3 sequence reads: CASSVGSVPGELFF. CDR3 nucleotides: TGTGCCAGCAGCGTAGGCTCGGTCCCCGGGGAGCTGTTTTTT. The chain joins TRBV9 to TRBJ2-2; D is undetermined. V gave up 0 bases and J gave up 6 bases, with 9 bases separating them. The germline CDR1 and CDR2 sequences are SGDLS and YYNGEE. This CDR3 has 14 residues.

This clone was detected a few times. As DNA, the CDR3 is TGTGCCAGCAGTTCAGAGCCCCAAACCGGGGAGCTGTTTTTT. Protein: CASSSEPQTGELFF. The chain has TRBV6-5 and TRBJ2-2; D is ambiguous. Looked up from germline, CDR1 is MNHEY and CDR2 is SVGAGI. V shed 4 bases and J shed 5 bases, with 11 bases lying between them. The CDR3 contains 14 residues.